One sample yielded the 29 T cell receptor beta chains listed below, sequenced in a study of beta chain features in type 1 diabetes. Sequencing targeted expressed TCRB transcripts, as all isolated RNA had been reverse transcribed. Repertoires were generated with immunoSEQ multiplex PCR, while TCRdb's copy carries only in-frame clones and drops some. The sample includes under 300,000 clones, 7% to 9% seen only once; the top ten take roughly 1%. Sequencing input: central memory CD4+ T cells from blood. The origin of the receptors is a woman aged 18-30 years in good health.

This chain uses TRBV7-2 with TRBJ2-7, with a possible D match to TRBD2 (5 bases). Trimming stripped 2 bases from V and 0 bases from J, with 8 bases between. The CDR3 spans 14 residues. Germline CDR1 and CDR2: SGHTA and FQGNSA. CDR3 DNA sequence: TGTGCCAGCAGCTTATGGGAGAGCTCCTACGAGCAGTACTTC. Protein product: CASSLWESSYEQYF.

The rearrangement joins TRBV7-3 to TRBJ2-1; 10 nucleotides match TRBD1. CDR1 and CDR2 from the germline V gene are SGHTA and FQGTGA. The ends lost 5 bases at V and 5 bases at J; junction bases unmatched: 6. The length of the CDR3 is 15 residues. CDR3 region: CASSPAGTGDNEQFF. The CDR3 DNA sequence: TGTGCCAGCAGCCCCGCCGGGACAGGGGACAATGAGCAGTTCTTC. Full variable domain (rest looked up from reference TRBV7-3 and TRBJ2-1): GAGVSQTPSNKVTEKGKYVELRCDPISGHTALYWYRQSLGQGPEFLIYFQGTGAADDSGLPNDRFFAVRPEGSVSTLKIQRTERGDSAVYLCASSPAGTGDNEQFFGPGTRLTVL.

The CDR3 bases are TGTGCCAGCAGCTTAGGCGGGACAGAGGGAACCCAGTACTTC. This codes for CASSLGGTEGTQYF. This chain joins TRBV11-3 and TRBJ2-5; a weak D match, TRBD1 (7 bases). The V gene's germline CDR1 is SGHNT and CDR2 YENEEA. CDR3 size: 14 residues. V was cut by 1 base and J by 8 bases, with 14 bases left in between. Variable domain in full (rest from reference TRBV11-3 and TRBJ2-5): EAGVVQSPRYKIIEKKQPVAFWCNPISGHNTLYWYLQNLGQGPELLIRYENEEAVDDSQLPKDRFSAERLKGVDSTLKIQPAELGDSAVYLCASSLGGTEGTQYFGPGTRLLVL.

This clone was counted a few times. The CDR3 region has the DNA TGCGCCAGCAGCCAGGGACAGGGGTTCCAGGGGCAGTTCTTC. Encoded protein: CASSQGQGFQGQFF. The rearrangement joins TRBV4-3 to TRBJ2-1, with TRBD1 matching 10 bases. This CDR3 has 14 amino acids. Trimming took 3 bases from V and 12 from J; bases not matched to a gene: 8. Germline V CDR1 and CDR2: LGHNA, YSLEER.

This clone has a handful of counts. The chain couples TRBV5-4 to TRBJ2-7; 8 nucleotides match TRBD2. V trimming: 1 base; J trimming: 3 bases; junction bases outside the gene matches: 12. Germline CDR1 reads SGHNT; CDR2 reads YYREEE (reference sequence). The CDR3 is 17 amino acids. As DNA, the CDR3 is TGTGCCAGCAGCTTGCCCCCTCGGGAGGGGAGTGGCTACGAGCAGTACTTC. Its protein product is CASSLPPREGSGYEQYF. Full variable domain (missing parts from reference TRBV5-4 and TRBJ2-7): ETGVTQSPTHLIKTRGQQVTLRCSSQSGHNTVSWYQQALGQGPQFIFQYYREEENGRGNFPPRFSGLQFPNYSSELNVNALELDDSALYLCASSLPPREGSGYEQYFGPGTRLTVT.

This clone was observed many times. V gene TRBV28 combines with J gene TRBJ2-7; D could derive from TRBD1 or TRBD2 (5 bases each). Trimming left V 5 bases short and J 4 bases short, with 18 bases between. The CDR3 runs to 15 residues. Germline V gene data show CDR1 as MDHEN and CDR2 as SYDVKM. The CDR3 reads CASSGAGTKLYEQYV. Written as DNA, the CDR3 is TGTGCCAGCAGTGGTGCCGGGACCAAACTTTACGAGCAGTACGTC.

Ten or more counts support this clone. DNA of the CDR3: TGCGCCAGCAGCCAAGGGCGAGGGAGACCTGGGGCCAACGTCCTGACTTTC. It yields the protein CASSQGRGRPGANVLTF. The gene calls are TRBV4-3 and TRBJ2-6; TRBD2 is a possible D gene (5 bases). The CDR3 totals 17 residues. Germline CDR1 LGHNA, CDR2 YSLEER. Trimming took 1 base from V and 2 from J, leaving 12 bases between them.

The chain recombines TRBV25-1 with TRBJ1-6; no clear D gene. Deletions cut 2 bases from V and 7 bases from J, with 12 bases between. The CDR3 spans 15 residues. Germline V lookup: CDR1 MGHDK, CDR2 SYGVNS. For the CDR3, the DNA is TGTGCCAGCAGTGAACACGGCTATCGGAATTCACCCCTCCACTTT. Encoded protein: CASSEHGYRNSPLHF.

Turning to this clone: The sample contains more than one DNA sequence encoding this CDR3. V gene TRBV15 combines with J gene TRBJ1-5; unclear D gene. In germline, CDR1 is LNHNV, CDR2 YYDKDF (reference sequence). Trimming pared 0 bases from V and 3 bases from J, leaving 9 bases between. The CDR3 is made up of 15 amino acids. The CDR3, as DNA: TGTGCCACCAGCAGAGATGGTAGGATCAATCAGCCCCAGCATTTT. Protein sequence: CATSRDGRINQPQHF.

This clone was recorded a few times. The same CDR3 can be traced to other DNA sequences in this sample. As DNA, the CDR3 is TGTGCCAGCTCAACAGACAGCAATCAGCCCCAGCATTTT. It specifies CASSTDSNQPQHF. This rearrangement joins TRBV18 to TRBJ1-5; D is undetermined. Germline loops: CDR1 KGHSH, CDR2 LQKENI. V lost 5 bases, J lost 1 base, and 6 bases lay in between. The CDR3 covers 13 residues.

This clone was observed a handful of times. This chain connects TRBV7-2 to TRBJ1-1; D might be TRBD1 (5 bases). Trimming removed 4 bases from V and 1 base from J, with 13 bases in between. Germline V gene sequence: CDR1 SGHTA, CDR2 FQGNSA. There are 15 residues in the CDR3. The DNA of the CDR3 is TGTGCCAGCAGCTCTCTACCGGGGGGGAACACTGAAGCTTTCTTT. It specifies CASSSLPGGNTEAFF.

The chain links TRBV4-1 to TRBJ2-3, with 8 bases lining up with TRBD2. The CDR3 covers 16 residues. V dropped 4 bases and J dropped 0; count of bases not matched to a gene: 6. Germline V lookup: CDR1 MGHRA, CDR2 YSYEKL. CDR3 DNA: TGCGCCAGCAGCCGGCAACTAGCGGCTAGCACAGATACGCAGTATTTT. Residues: CASSRQLAASTDTQYF.

The chain couples TRBV27 to TRBJ1-4; D perhaps matches TRBD1 (6 bases). The CDR3 has 13 amino acids. Germline values: CDR1 MNHEY, CDR2 SMNVEV (reference sequence). Trimming cost V 2 bases and J 10 bases, with 11 bases left between them. This chain's CDR3 is CASSLRSGVKLFF. The CDR3 DNA is TGTGCCAGCAGTTTAAGGTCAGGGGTAAAACTGTTTTTT.

The sample holds a few counts of this clone. The V call is TRBV11-2, the J call TRBJ2-5; a possible D gene is TRBD2 (5 bases). Trimming took 5 bases from V and 4 from J, leaving 17 bases between them. The CDR3 has 15 residues. Per germline, CDR1 SGHAT and CDR2 FQNNGV. The CDR3 here is CASSRITSAGETQYF. DNA for the CDR3: TGTGCCAGCAGCCGGATTACTTCCGCGGGAGAGACCCAGTACTTC.

This clone was counted many times. The chain uses TRBV7-9 and TRBJ2-1, with 10 bases fitting TRBD2. Germline V lookup: CDR1 SEHNR, CDR2 FQNEAQ (reference sequence). V trimming: 2 bases; J trimming: 9 bases; junction bases outside the gene matches: 4. There are 14 residues in the CDR3. The CDR3, as DNA: TGTGCCAGCAGCTTAACTAGCGGGGTCTTTGAGCAGTTCTTC. This codes for CASSLTSGVFEQFF.

This chain uses TRBV19 with TRBJ2-2, with 8 bases that match TRBD1. The CDR3 contains 14 residues. V shed 6 bases, J shed 3 bases, and the junction held 3 bases outside the gene matches. The germline gives CDR1 LNHDA, CDR2 SQIVND (reference sequence). The CDR3 nucleotides read TGTGCCAGTAGGACGACAGGGGACACCGGGGAGCTGTTTTTT. Translated, it gives CASRTTGDTGELFF.

The rearrangement links TRBV9 to TRBJ2-7; TRBD1 matches 7 bases. The CDR3 runs to 16 residues. V was clipped by 4 bases and J by 9 bases; unmatched bases: 19. CDR1 and CDR2 from the germline V gene are SGDLS and YYNGEE. The CDR3 region is CASSRSGTVDLLWQYV. CDR3 sequence (DNA): TGTGCCAGCAGCAGATCCGGGACAGTGGACCTACTATGGCAGTACGTC.

This clone has at least ten counts. V is TRBV28 and J is TRBJ1-4; D is ambiguous. The CDR3 is 15 amino acids. The V end was cut by 2 bases, the J end by 0 bases, with 7 bases between. Germline V gene lookup returns CDR1 MDHEN and CDR2 SYDVKM. The CDR3 DNA is TGTGCCAGCAGTTTACCGCGGGCAACTAATGAAAAACTGTTTTTT. Amino acids: CASSLPRATNEKLFF.

The V call is TRBV6-1, the J call TRBJ1-3; D is undetermined. Looked up from germline, CDR1 is MNHNS and CDR2 is SASEGT. The CDR3 contains 11 residues. V lost 11 bases and J lost 2, with 7 bases in between. CDR3 nucleotide sequence: TGTGCCGCCGGGGCTGGAAACACCATATATTTT. Translating gives CAAGAGNTIYF.

This clone was recorded once. V is TRBV27 and J is TRBJ2-5; 10 positions match TRBD1. The junction had 3 bases not matched to a gene; V was cut back by 6 bases and J by 5 bases. The CDR3 is made up of 13 amino acids. Germline CDR1 MNHEY, CDR2 SMNVEV (reference sequence). CDR3: CASRTGGGETQYF. The CDR3 coding sequence is TGTGCCAGCAGGACAGGGGGCGGGGAGACCCAGTACTTC.

This clone was observed many times. The identical CDR3 is also encoded by other nucleotide sequences in the sample. The chain joins TRBV2 to TRBJ2-5, with TRBD2 matching 7 bases. The CDR3 is made up of 12 amino acids. Germline loops: CDR1 SNHLY, CDR2 FYNNEI. The V and J ends lost 8 bases and 0 bases, in that order; junction bases with no gene match: 0. The CDR3 protein is CASRGDQETQYF. The CDR3 DNA reads as TGTGCCAGCCGGGGGGACCAAGAGACCCAGTACTTC.

The V and J genes are TRBV18 and TRBJ2-1, with TRBD2 matching 12 bases. The CDR3 loop spans 17 amino acids. J gave up 5 bases and V 6 bases, and 11 bases lay outside the gene matches. The germline gives CDR1 KGHSH, CDR2 LQKENI. The CDR3 region is CASSHRTGTSGHNEQFF. The CDR3 DNA reads TGTGCCAGCTCCCATAGGACCGGGACTAGCGGGCACAATGAGCAGTTCTTC.

This clone was recorded many times. The rearrangement joins TRBV2 to TRBJ2-3; 10 bases align to TRBD1. V gave up 8 bases and J gave up 4 bases; unmatched junction bases: 3. This CDR3 region has 13 residues. Germline V lookup: CDR1 SNHLY, CDR2 FYNNEI. CDR3 nucleotide sequence: TGTGCCAGCCGGGACAGGGGCGCAGATACGCAGTATTTT. Translation: CASRDRGADTQYF.

The chain carries TRBV28 and TRBJ2-3; 9 bases line up with TRBD1. The CDR3 length is 13 residues. Germline CDR1 MDHEN, CDR2 SYDVKM. With 4 bases clipped from V and 8 bases from J, the junction kept 4 bases outside the gene matches. The CDR3 reads CASSSWTGATQYF. The CDR3 nucleotides are TGTGCCAGCAGTTCCTGGACAGGGGCTACGCAGTATTTT.

The CDR3, as DNA: TGTGCCAGCAGTGCTTCAGCCGTCAGCACAGATACGCAGTATTTT. This translates into CASSASAVSTDTQYF. The rearrangement joins TRBV6-1 to TRBJ2-3; the D is unclear. The CDR3 runs to 15 residues. The V gene's germline CDR1 is MNHNS and CDR2 SASEGT. V lost 4 bases to trimming and J lost 0 bases, with 11 bases between them.

In its sample, this clone was seen a few times. The chain recombines TRBV4-2 with TRBJ1-5, with D unclear. CDR3 size: 16 residues. Germline values: CDR1 LGHNA, CDR2 YNFKEQ. The V gene lost 2 bases and the J gene lost 2 bases, with 13 bases spanning the gap. The CDR3 here is CASSQWVEVGNQPQHF. In nucleotides, the CDR3 is TGTGCCAGCAGCCAATGGGTGGAGGTCGGCAATCAGCCCCAGCATTTT.

This clone was picked up a small number of times. The genes are TRBV11-2 and TRBJ2-1; D is possibly TRBD1 (5 bases). The CDR3 consists of 15 residues. Germline V lookup: CDR1 SGHAT, CDR2 FQNNGV. V was pared by 6 bases and J by 5 bases, with 17 bases between. The CDR3 DNA is TGTGCCAGCAGACGAGCAGGGAATCACCACAATGAGCAGTTCTTC. This encodes CASRRAGNHHNEQFF.

The V call is TRBV7-8, the J call TRBJ1-4; weak D call: TRBD1 (6 bases). Germline loops: CDR1 SGHVS, CDR2 FQNEAQ. The CDR3 is 15 residues long. V shed 1 base and J shed 5 bases, with 11 bases lying between them. Written as DNA, the CDR3 is TGTGCCAGCAGCTTAGGTGGGACACAGAATGAAAAACTGTTTTTT. Its protein product is CASSLGGTQNEKLFF.

The rearrangement uses TRBV28 and TRBJ1-2; 7 positions agree with TRBD1. CDR3 length: 15 residues. Germline V gives CDR1 MDHEN, CDR2 SYDVKM. The V gene end was trimmed by 10 bases and the J gene end by 7 bases; junction bases not matched to a gene: 18. CDR3 in DNA: TGTGCCACGATACAACCCGACAGGGACTACGGTGGCTACACCTTC. This encodes CATIQPDRDYGGYTF.